A selection of T cell receptor beta chains follows, all from one sample in a study of blood T cell repertoires in COVID-19. Produced via immunoSEQ multiplex PCR; TCRdb's table is partial and in-frame only. The sample has around 83,000 clones; around 89% are singletons. Sequencing was performed on peripheral blood. The receptors here all came from a man aged 70-80 years with active or convalescent COVID-19. Both conserved end residues are part of each CDR3. The order of the fields is clone size, D gene, J gene, V gene, CDR3 protein, CDR3 DNA. The D gene is left open where the match is weak. The size field is filled for only some rows; it gives once, few, many or a size class.

>NA|TRBD1|TRBJ1-1|TRBV19
CASRGRQGAMNTEAFF
TGTGCCAGTAGGGGGCGACAGGGGGCCATGAACACTGAAGCTTTCTTT
>NA|NA|TRBJ2-3|TRBV6-5
CASSSQTTVRSDTQYF
TGTGCCAGCAGTTCCCAAACGACAGTAAGGTCAGATACGCAGTATTTT
>NA|TRBD1|TRBJ1-1|TRBV2
CASGGQGATEAFF
TGTGCCAGCGGGGGACAGGGGGCCACTGAAGCTTTCTTT
>NA|NA|TRBJ1-1|TRBV2
CASSAGGFGTEAFF
TGTGCCAGCAGTGCGGGAGGGTTTGGCACTGAAGCTTTCTTT
>NA|TRBD1|TRBJ1-1|TRBV5-1
CASRTGGSNTEAFF
TGCGCCAGCAGGACAGGGGGCTCGAACACTGAAGCTTTCTTT
>NA|NA|TRBJ2-3|TRBV12-3/TRBV12-4
CASRPLEDTQYF
TGTGCCAGCAGACCCCTAGAGGATACGCAGTATTTT
>NA|NA|TRBJ2-5|TRBV2
CGSRDTNQETQYF
TGTGGCTCCCGGGACACCAACCAAGAGACCCAGTACTTC
>NA|TRBD2|TRBJ2-1|TRBV6-2/TRBV6-3
CASSWGLAGGEQFF
TGTGCCAGCAGTTGGGGACTAGCGGGAGGTGAGCAGTTCTTC
>NA|TRBD1|TRBJ2-7|TRBV20-1
CSARGGQGAFEQYF
TGCAGTGCTCGTGGGGGACAGGGGGCCTTCGAGCAGTACTTC
>NA|NA|TRBJ2-7|TRBV6-5
CASSRDRSSYEQYF
TGTGCCAGCAGTCGCGACAGGAGCTCCTACGAGCAGTACTTC
>once|TRBD2|TRBJ2-1|TRBV3-1/TRBV3-2
CASSQRTPDGRALIYNEQFF
TGTGCCAGCAGCCAACGAACCCCTGACGGGAGGGCCTTGATATACAATGAGCAGTTCTTC
>NA|TRBD1|TRBJ2-1|TRBV29-1
CSVVQWGQDLYRDEQFF
TGCAGCGTTGTTCAGTGGGGACAGGATCTTTACCGGGATGAGCAGTTCTTC
>NA|NA|TRBJ1-6|TRBV28
CASSKGTFRSSPLHF
TGTGCCAGCAGCAAAGGGACATTTAGGAGTTCACCCCTCCACTTT
>NA|NA|TRBJ2-3|TRBV9
CASSVAGADTQYF
TGTGCCAGCAGCGTAGCGGGGGCAGATACGCAGTATTTT
>few|TRBD1|TRBJ1-5|TRBV28
CASTPGGPSNQPQHF
TGTGCCAGCACGCCAGGGGGACCAAGCAATCAGCCCCAGCATTTT
>few|TRBD1|TRBJ2-5|TRBV19
CASRAGTGAGTQYF
TGTGCCAGTAGAGCCGGGACAGGGGCAGGGACCCAGTACTTC
>NA|NA|TRBJ1-4|TRBV4-1
CASSPYDRATNEKLFF
TGCGCCAGCAGCCCCTACGATCGTGCAACTAATGAAAAACTGTTTTTT
>once|TRBD2|TRBJ2-1|TRBV6-5
CASSRTRVNEQFF
TGTGCCAGCAGTCGGACTAGGGTCAATGAGCAGTTCTTC
>NA|TRBD2|TRBJ2-1|TRBV11-2
CASAQRGNYNEQFF
TGTGCCAGCGCACAGCGGGGGAACTACAATGAGCAGTTCTTC
>once|TRBD2|TRBJ2-7|TRBV5-1
CASSSGLAGIYEQYF
TGCGCCAGCAGCTCGGGACTAGCGGGGATCTACGAGCAGTACTTC
>NA|NA|TRBJ2-2|TRBV30
CAWTRGFPGELFF
TGTGCCTGGACTAGAGGGTTCCCCGGGGAGCTGTTTTTT
>few|NA|TRBJ1-5|TRBV29-1
CSALEEGYQHF
TGCAGCGCTCTGGAAGAGGGTTACCAGCATTTT
>NA|TRBD2|TRBJ2-1|TRBV4-3
CASSQDLEREAYNEQFF
TGCGCCAGCAGCCAAGATTTAGAGCGGGAGGCCTACAATGAGCAGTTCTTC
>few|TRBD1|TRBJ2-7|TRBV5-1
CASSSPGGESYEQYF
TGCGCCAGCAGTTCCCCAGGGGGTGAGTCCTACGAGCAGTACTTC
>NA|NA|TRBJ1-1|TRBV18
CASSPDILNTEAFF
TGTGCCAGCTCGCCCGACATTTTGAACACTGAAGCTTTCTTT
>NA|NA|TRBJ1-2|TRBV5-4
CATTPGGALGYGYTF
TGTGCCACCACCCCCGGGGGGGCATTAGGCTATGGCTACACCTTC
>NA|NA|TRBJ1-2|TRBV4-3
CASSQDGGEGYGYTF
TGCGCCAGCAGCCAAGATGGGGGCGAGGGGTATGGCTACACCTTC
>once|NA|TRBJ1-5|TRBV10-1
CASSGRGYSNQPQHF
TGCGCCAGCAGTGGCAGGGGTTATAGCAATCAGCCCCAGCATTTT
>NA|TRBD2|TRBJ2-3|TRBV24-1
CATSETGLAGTDTQYF
TGTGCCACCAGTGAGACGGGACTAGCGGGCACAGATACGCAGTATTTT
>NA|NA|TRBJ1-4|TRBV28
CASSPYYPTNEKLFF
TGTGCCAGCAGCCCCTATTATCCAACTAATGAAAAACTGTTTTTT
>NA|NA|TRBJ2-5|TRBV25-1
CASRGQVKETQYF
TGTGCCAGCAGGGGACAAGTTAAAGAGACCCAGTACTTC
>NA|NA|TRBJ1-1|TRBV25-1
CASSESHRFAGRTEAFF
TGTGCCAGCAGTGAATCTCACAGGTTTGCGGGGCGGACTGAAGCTTTCTTT
>NA|TRBD1|TRBJ1-1|TRBV30
CAWSYLGTGSTEAFF
TGTGCCTGGAGTTATCTGGGGACAGGGTCCACTGAAGCTTTCTTT